This T cell receptor (beta chain) was documented in a study of T-cell reconstitution after alpha-beta-depleted transplantation in children. Worth noting for this clonotype: Its antigen remains unknown.

Trimming took off 2 bases at V and 2 bases at J, with 20 bases between the two ends. In germline, CDR1 is SGHDT, CDR2 YYEEEE. The CDR3 consists of 17 residues. TCRbeta library construction was performed incorporating unique molecular identifiers. TCRdb redid the calling of the PCR reads with MiXCR, one entry per CDR3 protein. The data contain some 260,000 distinct CDR3 sequences, around 25% of them singletons. Study-wide results and limits: By about two months after transplant, alpha-beta T cells reportedly arose from several hundred graft clones that had expanded. Recipient T cells and thymic progenitors that survived gave rise to the high TCRbeta diversity observed at day 60 in some patients.

The source was PBMCs, mostly from graft donor cells, collected 360 days after TCRalphabeta/CD19-depleted stem cell transplant. This receptor was identified in a female patient between 2 and 15 years old who had a stem cell transplant for congenital amegakaryocytic thrombocytopenia, so the T cells may come from the graft donor. The chain has TRBV5-6 and TRBJ2-7, with D possibly TRBD1 on 6 matching bases. The CDR3 nucleotides are TGTGCCAGCAGCTTCACGAATATCCGGGACAACCCCTACGAGCAGTACTTC. As protein: CASSFTNIRDNPYEQYF.